This T cell receptor beta chain was obtained from a study of human T cells and chemical hapten exposure (dated by TCRdb to the early 2020s). At the level of the whole study: For sensitization, 2% DPC in acetone was applied to a 2 cm by 2 cm area of upper inner arm skin. Roughly 30 alopecia patients gave blood for TCR sequencing at one to four time points (pre-sensitization, 2, 6 and 24 weeks). The patient cohort, mostly female, included alopecia areata with under or over 50% scalp involvement, alopecia totalis and alopecia universalis. Patch testing on the upper back used Finn chambers containing 0.01% DPC, with scoring done after 6 days according to International Contact Dermatitis Research Group standards. Blood samples were taken from patients before sensitization (week 0) and then at 2, 6 and about 24 weeks after DPC sensitization. Throughout the approximately 26-week study period, patients were also given weekly therapeutic DPC doses on the scalp. Libraries were pooled for sequencing, and per-sample TCR yields varied mainly because of small differences in library volumes within the pool. This study followed changes in the peripheral blood TCR repertoire in vivo during primary and secondary sensitization of alopecia patients to the hapten diphenylcyclopropenone (DPC). Study-level results and caveats: Because all patients had alopecia, a presumed autoimmune disease, the immune response of the patients might differ from that of healthy individuals. Compared with pre-sensitization or healthy control sets, expanded TCRs formed significantly more large CDR3 similarity clusters, which is consistent with antigen-driven responses. The number of PT1 expanded TCRs positively correlated with patch test score, significant at thresholds 8, 16 and 32 but not 4. DPC sensitization did not change the number of TCRs with a frequency above 1 in 1000, and there was no evidence of changes in global repertoire structure. After repeated subsampling, the strength of the expansion versus patch-test correlation and the threshold at which it became significant changed.

Library construction relied on RACE. The sequencing machine was a NextSeq 500. During library preparation, unique molecular identifiers were attached to individual cDNA molecules so that TCRs could be counted quantitatively and reproducibly. Both TCR alpha and TCR beta chains were sequenced from each blood RNA sample. Turning to the authors' computational methods: A median of about 87,000 TCRs per sample was observed, with a range of about 20,000 to 690,600. The Decombinator software suite was used to annotate V, J and CDR3 in the TCR reads. To make PS versus PT1 abundance plots, every sample was subsampled to the same number of TCRs (28,000). TCRs were defined as expanded if absent before sensitization and observed at least eight times at the 2-week time point. Through fastp at Q25 and MiXCR, TCRdb rebuilt clones from the public reads, retaining in-frame beta chains. Under each unique CDR3 protein, matching rows form one entry showing the most common genes and DNA. The V and J calls, along with clone size, are taken from TCRdb and not from the paper's own processing. This sample is represented by roughly 100,000 distinct CDR3 sequences; nearly 35% of them were singletons. Clones ranked in the top ten supply approximately 3% of the sample.

About this clonotype itself: The antigen this receptor binds is unknown. Base qualities were left out, and no much larger clone turns up one base away.

The time point label on this specimen signifies: patch test 3, about 24 weeks after DPC sensitization. The sample's treatment or condition label, decoded: therapeutic diphenylcyclopropenone sensitization with weekly scalp DPC. At every patch-test visit, the blood draw took place before the patch test was put on. Eligible patients were aged 18 to 70, diagnosed with alopecia, deemed suitable for DPC therapy, and excluded if pregnant. Unfractionated whole blood was collected in Tempus Blood RNA tubes, and total RNA was extracted from that blood. Including cysteine and phenylalanine, the CDR3 has 13 amino acids. Just CDR3 DNA is preserved here, 39 bases in frame from base 1. V loses 5 bases, J loses 2 bases, and the germline ends lie 7 bases apart. The germline V gene specifies SGDLS as CDR1 and YYNGEE as CDR2.

This clonotype was obtained from a man aged 35 to 55 with alopecia areata. Some clones in this sample may be carry-over from other donors' samples. The V and J segments used are TRBV9 and TRBJ2-2; the D gene is unclear. Sequences were derived from whole blood, sampled in connection with sensitization to the hapten diphenylcyclopropenone (DPC). The DNA is TGTGCCAGCAGGCCCGGTAACACCGGGGAGCTGTTTTTT. This gives the protein CASRPGNTGELFF.